The 23 T cell receptor beta chains given below trace back to one sample, sequenced in a study of cytomegalovirus exposure and HLA in healthy donors. PCR was performed using 60 Vbeta and 13 Jbeta primers. Some clones are missing from TCRdb's copy, which holds only in-frame ones; the method was immunoSEQ multiplex PCR. The table includes some 200,000 clones, around 86% detected once. The sample taken for sequencing was PBMCs. The receptor set was obtained from a man in his forties in good health and CMV-seropositive.

The V gene is TRBV4-1, the J gene TRBJ2-7, with a tentative D call TRBD1 (6 bases). This CDR3 contains 15 residues. In germline, CDR1 is MGHRA, CDR2 YSYEKL. Between the trimmed V and J ends, which lost 2 bases and 6 bases, there was a span of 17 bases. CDR3 loop: CASSQQPTGWSEQYF. CDR3 coding DNA: TGCGCCAGCAGCCAACAACCCACAGGGTGGAGCGAGCAGTACTTC.

The rearrangement links TRBV7-2 to TRBJ1-2; 8 bases fit TRBD1. The germline V gene has CDR1 SGHTA and CDR2 FQGNSA. The CDR3 is 14 amino acids. J lost 1 base, V lost 3 bases, and 1 base had no gene match. The CDR3 DNA sequence: TGTGCCAGCAGCTTGACAGGGGTTAACTATGGCTACACCTTC. This translates into CASSLTGVNYGYTF.

The table lists this clone with a few counts. V usage is TRBV19 and J usage is TRBJ2-7, with D perhaps TRBD1 (5 bases). CDR1 LNHDA and CDR2 SQIVND come from the germline V gene (reference sequence). V was cut by 5 bases and J by 0 bases, with 14 bases left in between. The CDR3 extends over 15 amino acids. CDR3 residues: CASSWGHPNSYEQYF. Here the CDR3 DNA reads TGTGCCAGTAGTTGGGGCCATCCAAACTCCTACGAGCAGTACTTC.

The chain employs TRBV6-1 and TRBJ2-1; D is ambiguous. The CDR3 is made up of 14 amino acids. V lost 0 bases, J lost 3 bases, and 6 bases lay in between. In germline, CDR1 is MNHNS, CDR2 SASEGT. CDR3 region: CASSEAGGYNEQFF. For the CDR3, the DNA is TGTGCCAGCAGTGAAGCTGGCGGCTACAATGAGCAGTTCTTC.

This rearrangement joins TRBV2 to TRBJ1-5; 7 bases are shared with TRBD1. The CDR3 has 17 amino acids. Trimming cost V 6 bases and J 7 bases; bases outside gene matches: 18. The germline V gene has CDR1 SNHLY and CDR2 FYNNEI. CDR3 amino acids: CASSQAHPTGAGQPQHF. The DNA of the CDR3 is TGTGCCAGCAGCCAAGCGCACCCTACAGGGGCTGGGCAGCCCCAGCATTTT. Together with reference TRBV2 and TRBJ1-5, the CDR3 gives the full variable domain: EPEVTQTPSHQVTQMGQEVILRCVPISNHLYFYWYRQILGQKVEFLVSFYNNEISEKSEIFDDQFSVERPDGSNFTLKIRSTKLEDSAMYFCASSQAHPTGAGQPQHFGDGTRLSIL.

To note about this clone: In the same sample, other DNA sequences code for this CDR3. The chain links TRBV15 to TRBJ2-2; weak D call: TRBD2 (5 bases). From germline, CDR1 is LNHNV and CDR2 YYDKDF (reference sequence). V lost 3 bases and J 6 bases, leaving 11 bases between the germline ends. This CDR3 spans 14 amino acids. CDR3 sequence (DNA): TGTGCCACCAGCAGGGATAGAGGGCCCGGGGAGCTGTTTTTT. It translates to CATSRDRGPGELFF.

The genes are TRBV10-3 and TRBJ1-1; tentatively, D is TRBD1 (6 bases). From germline, CDR1 is ENHRY and CDR2 SYGVKD. Trimming removed 2 bases at V and 5 bases at J, with 15 bases between. This CDR3 is built from 15 residues. This CDR3 reads CAISEGTGIPTEAFF. The CDR3 DNA reads as TGTGCCATCAGTGAGGGAACAGGGATTCCGACTGAAGCTTTCTTT.

This chain connects TRBV19 to TRBJ2-1, with 9 bases lining up with TRBD2. The V gene's germline CDR1 is LNHDA and CDR2 SQIVND (reference sequence). V was pared by 10 bases and J by 4 bases, with 5 bases of the junction left unmatched. The CDR3 extends over 13 amino acids. CDR3 DNA: TGTGCCACCGCGACTAGCGGATACAATGAGCAGTTCTTC. Protein sequence: CATATSGYNEQFF. The variable domain in full, with the rest retrieved from reference TRBV19 and TRBJ2-1, is DGGITQSPKYLFRKEGQNVTLSCEQNLNHDAMYWYRQDPGQGLRLIYYSQIVNDFQKGDIAEGYSVSREKKESFPLTVTSAQKNPTAFYLCATATSGYNEQFFGPGTRLTVL.

As DNA, the CDR3 is TGTGCCAGCAGCTTGGATGGCAGGGGTGACACTGAAGCTTTCTTT. It specifies CASSLDGRGDTEAFF. The V call is TRBV5-4, the J call TRBJ1-1; maybe TRBD1 (6 bases). V was cut by 0 bases and J by 3 bases, with 12 bases left in between. Germline CDR1 SGHNT, CDR2 YYREEE (reference sequence). The length of the CDR3 is 15 residues.

The chain is built from TRBV4-3 and TRBJ2-7; D is ambiguous. The CDR3 contains 14 residues. Germline-derived CDR1 and CDR2 are LGHNA and YSLEER. V was clipped by 0 bases and J by 2 bases, with 8 bases between them. The CDR3 DNA is TGCGCCAGCAGCCAAGAGGAAGACACCTACGAGCAGTACTTC. It specifies CASSQEEDTYEQYF.

This chain connects TRBV28 to TRBJ1-4; D may be TRBD1 (5 bases). CDR1 is MDHEN, CDR2 SYDVKM, per germline. The CDR3 runs to 15 residues. Trimming removed 3 bases at V and 10 bases at J, with 18 bases between. CDR3 nucleotide sequence: TGTGCCAGCAGTTTTACAGGACTACGGGTCGGAAAACTGTTTTTT. Translated: CASSFTGLRVGKLFF.

The rearrangement joins TRBV19 to TRBJ2-7, with 7 bases lining up with TRBD1. This CDR3 is 14 amino acids long. The junction had 8 bases not matched to a gene; V was cut back by 6 bases and J by 3 bases. Germline V CDR1 and CDR2: LNHDA, SQIVND (reference sequence). The CDR3 loop is CASSPGTDFYEQYF. The CDR3 DNA reads TGTGCCAGTAGCCCCGGGACAGACTTCTACGAGCAGTACTTC.

The V and J genes are TRBV9 and TRBJ2-3, with 8 bases that match TRBD2. CDR3 length: 15 amino acids. CDR1 is SGDLS and CDR2 is YYNGEE in the germline V gene. The ends lost 4 bases at V and 0 bases at J; junction bases unmatched: 4. The CDR3: CASSPSGGSTDTQYF. CDR3 DNA: TGTGCCAGCAGCCCATCGGGGGGGAGCACAGATACGCAGTATTTT.

CDR3 residues: CASSPWEGERSEQYF. The CDR3 DNA follows: TGTGCCAGCTCACCATGGGAGGGGGAGAGGTCCGAGCAGTACTTC. The V gene is TRBV18, the J gene TRBJ2-7, with D possibly being TRBD2 (7 bases). Germline values: CDR1 KGHSH, CDR2 LQKENI. This CDR3 spans 15 amino acids. Trimming stripped 2 bases from V and 6 bases from J, with 17 bases between. Combining the CDR3 with reference TRBV18 and TRBJ2-7 gives the whole variable domain NAGVMQNPRHLVRRRGQEARLRCSPMKGHSHVYWYRQLPEEGLKFMVYLQKENIIDESGMPKERFSAEFPKEGPSILRIQQVVRGDSAAYFCASSPWEGERSEQYFGPGTRLTVT.

This clone was found once. The J gene is TRBJ1-5, the V gene TRBV27, with 7 bases that match TRBD1. CDR3 length equals 15 residues. Germline assignment: CDR1 MNHEY and CDR2 SMNVEV (reference sequence). With V trimmed by 8 bases and J by 2 bases, 9 bases remained unmatched. The CDR3, as DNA: TGTGCCAGCGGTCCCGAGGGGGCGGGCAATCAGCCCCAGCATTTT. Translation: CASGPEGAGNQPQHF.

The chain uses TRBV6-1 and TRBJ2-7, with D possibly TRBD1 on 5 matching bases. V lost 1 base and J lost 2, with 9 bases in between. Per germline, CDR1 MNHNS and CDR2 SASEGT. The CDR3 runs to 14 residues. The CDR3 DNA reads TGTGCCAGCAGTGAAGTCGGCAGGGCCTACGAGCAGTACTTC. This sequence encodes CASSEVGRAYEQYF.

V usage is TRBV30 and J usage is TRBJ1-4; 9 bases line up with TRBD1. The trim removed 5 bases at V and 7 bases at J, leaving 5 bases unmatched. Looked up from germline, CDR1 is GTSNPN and CDR2 is SVGIG (reference sequence). This CDR3 contains 13 residues. CDR3 nucleotide sequence: TGTGCCTGGCAAGGGACAGGGAGTGAAAAACTGTTTTTT. Encoded protein: CAWQGTGSEKLFF.

The chain couples TRBV21-1 to TRBJ1-2; the tabulated D call, TRBD1, remains unverified against the DNA. TRBV21-1 is annotated as a pseudogene. The CDR3 is 17 amino acids. CDR3 bases: TGTGCCAGCAGCCTCCTACTGGCGACAGGGACAATCTATGGCTACACCTTC. It specifies CASSLLLATGTIYGYTF.

A remark on this clone: Other DNA sequences from this sample encode an identical CDR3 as well. The V call is TRBV27, the J call TRBJ1-1; D uncertain. The CDR3 loop spans 13 amino acids. V was clipped by 3 bases and J by 1 base, with 6 bases between them. Germline-derived CDR1 and CDR2 are MNHEY and SMNVEV (reference sequence). CDR3 nucleotide sequence: TGTGCCAGCAGTTTCCCGGGGAACACTGAAGCTTTCTTT. The encoded protein is CASSFPGNTEAFF.

With regard to this clone: Within the sample, other DNA sequences also encode this same CDR3. The J gene is TRBJ2-3, the V gene TRBV4-2, with a possible D match to TRBD1 (6 bases). The CDR3 sequence is 17 residues long. Trimming stripped 4 bases from V and 2 bases from J, with 19 bases between. Germline-derived CDR1 and CDR2 are LGHNA and YNFKEQ. The CDR3 sequence: CASSREGTRRNTDTQYF. As DNA, the CDR3 is TGTGCCAGCAGCCGAGAAGGGACACGACGTAACACAGATACGCAGTATTTT.

The chain recombines TRBV29-1 with TRBJ1-2; D is unclear. The CDR3 contains 11 residues. Germline CDR1 and CDR2: SQVTM and ANQGSEA. V gave up 0 bases and J gave up 8 bases, with 7 bases separating them. CDR3 DNA: TGCAGCGTTGAAGACAGAAAGGGCTACACCTTC. Translating it yields CSVEDRKGYTF.

V usage is TRBV6-4 and J usage is TRBJ2-1; 13 nucleotides agree with TRBD2. The germline gives CDR1 MRHNA, CDR2 SNTAGT. The V segment lost 5 bases and the J segment 3 bases; nucleotides outside the gene matches: 4. This CDR3 comprises 16 residues. This chain's CDR3 is CASSLLAGGRYNEQFF. The CDR3 coding sequence is TGTGCCAGCAGTCTACTAGCGGGGGGGCGCTACAATGAGCAGTTCTTC.

The rearrangement links TRBV6-5 to TRBJ1-5, with D tentatively TRBD1 (6 bases). The CDR3 is 13 amino acids. The V end lost 4 bases, the J end lost 6 bases, and 10 bases lay between the germline ends. CDR1 is MNHEY and CDR2 is SVGAGI in the germline V gene. The CDR3 bases are TGTGCCAGCAGTTTAGGGGGTTCTCAGCCCCAGCATTTT. It encodes CASSLGGSQPQHF.